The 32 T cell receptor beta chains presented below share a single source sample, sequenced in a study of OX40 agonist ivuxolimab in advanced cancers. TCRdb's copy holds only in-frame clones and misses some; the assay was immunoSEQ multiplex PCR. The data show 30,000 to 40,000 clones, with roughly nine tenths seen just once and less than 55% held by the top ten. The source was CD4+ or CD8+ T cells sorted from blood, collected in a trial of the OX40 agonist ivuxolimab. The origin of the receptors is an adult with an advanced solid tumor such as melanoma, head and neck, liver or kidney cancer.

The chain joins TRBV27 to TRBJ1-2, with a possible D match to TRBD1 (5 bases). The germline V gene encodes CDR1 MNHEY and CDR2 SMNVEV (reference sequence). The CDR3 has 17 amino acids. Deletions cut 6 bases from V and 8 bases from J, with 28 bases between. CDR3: CASSSSLGTRLEGGYTF. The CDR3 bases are TGTGCCAGCAGCTCATCTTTGGGGACTCGCCTGGAGGGAGGCTACACCTTC.

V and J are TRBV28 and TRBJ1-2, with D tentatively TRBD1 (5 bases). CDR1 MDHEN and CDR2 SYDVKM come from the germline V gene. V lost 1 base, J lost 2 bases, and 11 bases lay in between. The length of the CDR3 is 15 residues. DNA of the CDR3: TGTGCCAGCAGTTTATCCGGGACGGACAACTATGGCTACACCTTC. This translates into CASSLSGTDNYGYTF.

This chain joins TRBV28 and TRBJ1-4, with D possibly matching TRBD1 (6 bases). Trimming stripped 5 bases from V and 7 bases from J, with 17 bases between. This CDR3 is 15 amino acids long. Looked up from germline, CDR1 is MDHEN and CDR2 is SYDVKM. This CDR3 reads CASSTWKGGGEKLFF. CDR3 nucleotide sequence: TGTGCCAGCAGTACTTGGAAGGGGGGCGGTGAAAAACTGTTTTTT. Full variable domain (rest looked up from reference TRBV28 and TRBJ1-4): DVKVTQSSRYLVKRTGEKVFLECVQDMDHENMFWYRQDPGLGLRLIYFSYDVKMKEKGDIPEGYSVSREKKERFSLILESASTNQTSMYLCASSTWKGGGEKLFFGSGTQLSVL.

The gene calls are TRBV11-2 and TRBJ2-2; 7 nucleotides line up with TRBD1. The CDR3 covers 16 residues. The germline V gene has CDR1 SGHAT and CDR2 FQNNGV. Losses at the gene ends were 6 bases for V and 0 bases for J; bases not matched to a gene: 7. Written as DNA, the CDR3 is TGTGCCAGCAGTGCTCCAGGGGGAACGAACACCGGGGAGCTGTTTTTT. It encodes CASSAPGGTNTGELFF.

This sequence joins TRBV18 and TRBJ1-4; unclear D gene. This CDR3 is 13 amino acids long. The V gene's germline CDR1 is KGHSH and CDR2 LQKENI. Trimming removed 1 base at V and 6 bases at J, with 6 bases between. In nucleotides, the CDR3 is TGTGCCAGCTCACCACTGGGAGATGAAAAACTGTTTTTT. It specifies CASSPLGDEKLFF.

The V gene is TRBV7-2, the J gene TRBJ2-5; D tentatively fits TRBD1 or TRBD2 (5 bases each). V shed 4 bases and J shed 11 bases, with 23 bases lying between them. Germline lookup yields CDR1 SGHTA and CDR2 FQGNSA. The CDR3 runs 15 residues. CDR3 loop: CASSSEGLAPEEQYF. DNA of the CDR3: TGTGCCAGCAGCTCTGAGGGGCTAGCCCCGGAGGAGCAGTACTTC.

The DNA for the CDR3 is TGTGCCAGCAGCTTGGGGGTCTCAGGAAATGAGCAGTTCTTC. It translates to CASSLGVSGNEQFF. The rearrangement uses TRBV5-8 and TRBJ2-1; D gene unclear. Germline V gene sequence: CDR1 SGHTS, CDR2 YDEGEE. Deletions cut 0 bases from V and 7 bases from J, with 11 bases between. There are 14 residues in the CDR3.

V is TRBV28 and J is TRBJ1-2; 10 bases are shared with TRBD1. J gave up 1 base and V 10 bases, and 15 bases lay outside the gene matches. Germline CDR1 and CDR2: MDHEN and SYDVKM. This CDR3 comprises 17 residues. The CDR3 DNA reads TGTGCCACCACAAAGCTCTCCGGGACAGGGGTTAACTATGGCTACACCTTC. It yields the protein CATTKLSGTGVNYGYTF.

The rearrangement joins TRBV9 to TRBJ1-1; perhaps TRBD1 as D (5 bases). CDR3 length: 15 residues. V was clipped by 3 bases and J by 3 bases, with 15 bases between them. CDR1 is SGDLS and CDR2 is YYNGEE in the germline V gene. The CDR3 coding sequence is TGTGCCAGCAGCGCGCCCCAGGGAGGGGACACTGAAGCTTTCTTT. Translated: CASSAPQGGDTEAFF.

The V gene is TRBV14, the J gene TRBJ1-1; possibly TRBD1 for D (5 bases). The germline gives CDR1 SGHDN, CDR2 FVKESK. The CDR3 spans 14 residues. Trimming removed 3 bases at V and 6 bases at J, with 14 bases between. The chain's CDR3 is CASSQESAGPEAFF. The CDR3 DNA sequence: TGTGCCAGCAGCCAGGAATCTGCAGGGCCTGAAGCTTTCTTT.

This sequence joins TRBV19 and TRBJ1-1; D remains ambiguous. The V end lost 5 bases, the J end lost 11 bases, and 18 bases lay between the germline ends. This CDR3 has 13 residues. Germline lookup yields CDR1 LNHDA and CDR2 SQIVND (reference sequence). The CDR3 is CASSVGPAADAFF. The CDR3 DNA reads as TGTGCCAGTAGTGTAGGGCCAGCGGCGGATGCTTTCTTT.

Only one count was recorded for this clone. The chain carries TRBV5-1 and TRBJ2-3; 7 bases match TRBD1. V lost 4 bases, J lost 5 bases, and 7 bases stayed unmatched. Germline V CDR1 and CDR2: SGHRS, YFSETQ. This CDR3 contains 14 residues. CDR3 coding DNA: TGCGCCAGCAGCGAGGGGGCTGGGGAAGATACGCAGTATTTT. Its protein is CASSEGAGEDTQYF.

CDR3 sequence: CASSVDGGGTKDTQYF. The CDR3 region has the DNA TGTGCCAGCAGCGTAGATGGCGGGGGGACGAAAGATACGCAGTATTTT. This chain joins TRBV9 and TRBJ2-3, with 8 bases that match TRBD2. The ends lost 0 bases at V and 5 bases at J; junction bases unmatched: 8. This CDR3 has 16 amino acids. Germline V CDR1 and CDR2: SGDLS, YYNGEE. Full variable domain (outside the CDR3, taken from reference TRBV9 and TRBJ2-3): DSGVTQTPKHLITATGQRVTLRCSPRSGDLSVYWYQQSLDQGLQFLIQYYNGEERAKGNILERFSAQQFPDLHSELNLSSLELGDSALYFCASSVDGGGTKDTQYFGPGTRLTVL.

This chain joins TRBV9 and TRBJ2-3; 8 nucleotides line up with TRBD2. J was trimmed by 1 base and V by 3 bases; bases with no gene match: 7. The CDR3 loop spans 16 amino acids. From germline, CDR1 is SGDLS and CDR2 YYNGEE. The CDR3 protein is CASSAGGGEGTDTQYF. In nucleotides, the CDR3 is TGTGCCAGCAGCGCGGGAGGGGGAGAGGGCACAGATACGCAGTATTTT.

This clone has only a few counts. CDR3 residues: CASSLADRIGQLFF. The CDR3 coding sequence is TGTGCCAGCAGCTTAGCGGACAGGATTGGACAACTGTTTTTT. V gene TRBV11-1 combines with J gene TRBJ1-4; 7 bases are shared with TRBD1. Germline-derived CDR1 and CDR2 are SGHAT and FQDESV (reference sequence). J gave up 12 bases and V 0 bases, and 7 bases lay outside the gene matches. The CDR3 runs to 14 residues.

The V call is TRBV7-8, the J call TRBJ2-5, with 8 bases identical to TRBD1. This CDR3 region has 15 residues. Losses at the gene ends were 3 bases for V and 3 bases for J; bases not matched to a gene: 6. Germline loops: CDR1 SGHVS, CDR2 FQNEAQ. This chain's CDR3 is CASSFWQGAEETQYF. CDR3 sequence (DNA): TGTGCCAGCAGCTTTTGGCAGGGGGCGGAAGAGACCCAGTACTTC. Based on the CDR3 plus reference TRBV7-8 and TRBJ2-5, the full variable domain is GAGVSQSPRYKVAKRGQDVALRCDPISGHVSLFWYQQALGQGPEFLTYFQNEAQLDKSGLPSDRFFAERPEGSVSTLKIQRTQQEDSAVYLCASSFWQGAEETQYFGPGTRLLVL.

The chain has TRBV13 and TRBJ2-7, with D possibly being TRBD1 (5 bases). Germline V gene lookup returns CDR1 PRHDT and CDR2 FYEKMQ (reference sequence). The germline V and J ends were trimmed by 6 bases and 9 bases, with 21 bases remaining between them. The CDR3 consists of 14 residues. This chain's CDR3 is CASRSTGPGLAQYF. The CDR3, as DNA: TGTGCCAGCAGAAGCACAGGCCCAGGGCTGGCGCAGTACTTC.

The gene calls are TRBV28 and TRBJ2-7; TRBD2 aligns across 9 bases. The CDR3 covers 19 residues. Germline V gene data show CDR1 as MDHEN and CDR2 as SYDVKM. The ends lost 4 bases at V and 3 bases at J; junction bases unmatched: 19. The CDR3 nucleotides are TGTGCCAGCAGTTCAAGAAGACTAGCGGCAGCTCTAAACCTCTACGAGCAGTACTTC. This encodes CASSSRRLAAALNLYEQYF.

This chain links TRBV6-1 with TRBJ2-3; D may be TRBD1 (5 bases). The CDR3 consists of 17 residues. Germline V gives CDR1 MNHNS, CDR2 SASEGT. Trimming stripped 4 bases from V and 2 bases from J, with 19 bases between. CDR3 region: CASSASVGAPFTDTQYF. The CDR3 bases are TGTGCCAGCAGTGCGTCAGTTGGGGCACCTTTCACAGATACGCAGTATTTT.

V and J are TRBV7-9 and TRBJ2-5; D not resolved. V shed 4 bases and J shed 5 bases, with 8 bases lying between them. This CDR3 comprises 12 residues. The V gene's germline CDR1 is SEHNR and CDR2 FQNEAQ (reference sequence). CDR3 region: CASSSARETQYF. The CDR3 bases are TGTGCCAGCAGCTCCGCGCGGGAGACCCAGTACTTC.

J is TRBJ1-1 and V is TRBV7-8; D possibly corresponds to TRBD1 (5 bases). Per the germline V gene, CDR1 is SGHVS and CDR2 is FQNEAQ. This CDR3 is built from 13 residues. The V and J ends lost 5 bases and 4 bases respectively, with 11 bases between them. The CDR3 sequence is CASSQGVSTEAFF. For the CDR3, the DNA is TGTGCCAGCAGCCAGGGTGTGAGCACTGAAGCTTTCTTT.

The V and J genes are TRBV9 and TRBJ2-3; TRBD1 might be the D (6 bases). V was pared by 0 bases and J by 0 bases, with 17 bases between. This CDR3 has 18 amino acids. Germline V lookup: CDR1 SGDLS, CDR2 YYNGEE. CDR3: CASSVASGWTASTDTQYF. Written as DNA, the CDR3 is TGTGCCAGCAGCGTAGCTTCAGGGTGGACAGCAAGCACAGATACGCAGTATTTT.

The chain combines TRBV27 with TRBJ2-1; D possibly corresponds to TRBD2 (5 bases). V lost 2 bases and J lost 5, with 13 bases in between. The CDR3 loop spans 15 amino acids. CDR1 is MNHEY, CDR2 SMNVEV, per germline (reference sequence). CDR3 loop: CASSLGAGLNNEQFF. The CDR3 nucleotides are TGTGCCAGCAGTTTAGGTGCAGGACTGAACAATGAGCAGTTCTTC.

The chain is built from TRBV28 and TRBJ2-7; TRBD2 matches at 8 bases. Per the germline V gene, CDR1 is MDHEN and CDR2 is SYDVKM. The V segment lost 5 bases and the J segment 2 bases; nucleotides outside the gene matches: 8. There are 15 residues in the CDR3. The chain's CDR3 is CASSHGLAEPYEQYF. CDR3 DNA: TGTGCCAGCAGTCATGGACTAGCCGAACCCTACGAGCAGTACTTC. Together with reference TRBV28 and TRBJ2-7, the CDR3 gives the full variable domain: DVKVTQSSRYLVKRTGEKVFLECVQDMDHENMFWYRQDPGLGLRLIYFSYDVKMKEKGDIPEGYSVSREKKERFSLILESASTNQTSMYLCASSHGLAEPYEQYFGPGTRLTVT.

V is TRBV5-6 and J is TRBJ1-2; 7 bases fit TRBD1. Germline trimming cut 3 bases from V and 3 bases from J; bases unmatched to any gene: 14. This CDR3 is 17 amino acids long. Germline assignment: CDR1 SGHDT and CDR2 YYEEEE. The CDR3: CASSSLFLTGSDYGYTF. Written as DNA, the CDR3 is TGTGCCAGCAGCTCACTTTTTCTGACAGGGAGCGACTATGGCTACACCTTC.

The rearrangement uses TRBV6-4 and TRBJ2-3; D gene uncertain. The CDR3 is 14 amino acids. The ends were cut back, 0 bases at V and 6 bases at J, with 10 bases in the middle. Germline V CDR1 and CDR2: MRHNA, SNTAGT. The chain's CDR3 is CASSDSRSEDTQYF. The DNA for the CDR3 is TGTGCCAGCAGTGACTCGAGATCGGAGGATACGCAGTATTTT.

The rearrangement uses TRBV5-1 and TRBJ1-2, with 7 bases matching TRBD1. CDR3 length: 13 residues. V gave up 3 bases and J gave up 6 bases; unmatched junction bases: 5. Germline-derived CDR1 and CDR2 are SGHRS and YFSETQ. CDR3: CASSSDRKHGYTF. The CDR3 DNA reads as TGCGCCAGCAGCTCGGACAGGAAGCATGGCTACACCTTC. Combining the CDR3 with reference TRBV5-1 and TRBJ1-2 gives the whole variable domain KAGVTQTPRYLIKTRGQQVTLSCSPISGHRSVSWYQQTPGQGLQFLFEYFSETQRNKGNFPGRFSGRQFSNSRSEMNVSTLELGDSALYLCASSSDRKHGYTFGSGTRLTVV.

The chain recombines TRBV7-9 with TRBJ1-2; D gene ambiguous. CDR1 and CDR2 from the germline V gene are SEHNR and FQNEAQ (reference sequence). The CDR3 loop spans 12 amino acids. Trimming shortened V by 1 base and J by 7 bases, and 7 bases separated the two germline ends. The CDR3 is CASSLDGSGYTF. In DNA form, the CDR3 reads TGTGCCAGCAGCTTAGACGGTTCTGGCTACACCTTC.

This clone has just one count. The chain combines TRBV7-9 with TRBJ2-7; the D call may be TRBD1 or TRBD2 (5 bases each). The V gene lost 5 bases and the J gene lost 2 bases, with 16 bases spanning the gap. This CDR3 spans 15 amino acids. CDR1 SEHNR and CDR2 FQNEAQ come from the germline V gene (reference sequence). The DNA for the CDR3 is TGTGCCAGCAGCCCACCCGAGGGGCTACCCTACGAGCAGTACTTC. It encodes CASSPPEGLPYEQYF.

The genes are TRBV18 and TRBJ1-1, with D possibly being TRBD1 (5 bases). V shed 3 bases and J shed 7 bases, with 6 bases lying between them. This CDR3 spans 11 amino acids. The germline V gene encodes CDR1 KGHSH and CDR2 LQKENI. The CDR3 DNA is TGTGCCAGCTCACCGGGGGTTGAAGCTTTCTTT. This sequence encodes CASSPGVEAFF.

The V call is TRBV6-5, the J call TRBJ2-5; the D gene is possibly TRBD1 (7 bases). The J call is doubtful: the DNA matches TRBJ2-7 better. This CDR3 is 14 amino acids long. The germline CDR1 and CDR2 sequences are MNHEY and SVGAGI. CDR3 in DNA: TGTGCCAGCAGTTACGATCAGGGGGGCTACGAGCAGTACTTC. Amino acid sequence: CASSYDQGGYEQYF.

CDR3 nucleotide sequence: TGTGCCAGCAGCGGCGACAGGGGGAAAACTGAAGCTTTCTTT. This encodes CASSGDRGKTEAFF. The V and J genes are TRBV27 and TRBJ1-1; 9 nucleotides align to TRBD1. J was trimmed by 5 bases and V by 6 bases; bases with no gene match: 7. The CDR3 contains 14 residues. Per the germline V gene, CDR1 is MNHEY and CDR2 is SMNVEV (reference sequence).